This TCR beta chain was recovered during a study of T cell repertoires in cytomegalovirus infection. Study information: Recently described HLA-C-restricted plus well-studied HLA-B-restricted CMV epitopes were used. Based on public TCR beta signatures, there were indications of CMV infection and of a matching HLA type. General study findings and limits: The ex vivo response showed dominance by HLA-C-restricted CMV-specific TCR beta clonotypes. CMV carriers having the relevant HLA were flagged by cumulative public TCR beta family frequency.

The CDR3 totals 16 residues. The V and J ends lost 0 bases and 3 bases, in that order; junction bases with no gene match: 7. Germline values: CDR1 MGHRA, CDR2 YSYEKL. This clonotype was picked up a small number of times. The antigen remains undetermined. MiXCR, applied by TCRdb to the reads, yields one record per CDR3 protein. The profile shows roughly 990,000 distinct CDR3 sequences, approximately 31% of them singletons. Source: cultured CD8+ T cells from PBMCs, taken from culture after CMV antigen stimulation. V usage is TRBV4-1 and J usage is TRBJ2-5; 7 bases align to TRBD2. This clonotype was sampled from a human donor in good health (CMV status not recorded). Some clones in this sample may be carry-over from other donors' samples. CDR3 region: CASSQEGGLAEETQYF. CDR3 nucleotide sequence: TGCGCCAGCAGCCAAGAAGGTGGCCTAGCGGAAGAGACCCAGTACTTC.